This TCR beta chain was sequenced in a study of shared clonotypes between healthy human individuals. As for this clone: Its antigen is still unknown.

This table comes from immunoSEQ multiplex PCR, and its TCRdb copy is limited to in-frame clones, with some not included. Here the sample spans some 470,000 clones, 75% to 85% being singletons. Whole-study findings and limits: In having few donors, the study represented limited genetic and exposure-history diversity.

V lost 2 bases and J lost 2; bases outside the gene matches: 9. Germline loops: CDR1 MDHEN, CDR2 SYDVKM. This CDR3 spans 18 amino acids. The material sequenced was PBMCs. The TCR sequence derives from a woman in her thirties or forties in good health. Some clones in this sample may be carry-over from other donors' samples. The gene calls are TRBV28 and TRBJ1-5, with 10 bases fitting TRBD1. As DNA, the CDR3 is TGTGCCAGCAGTTTACACCGGGACAGGGGTATCGGCAATCAGCCCCAGCATTTT. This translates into CASSLHRDRGIGNQPQHF. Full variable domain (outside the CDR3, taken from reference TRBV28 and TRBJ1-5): DVKVTQSSRYLVKRTGEKVFLECVQDMDHENMFWYRQDPGLGLRLIYFSYDVKMKEKGDIPEGYSVSREKKERFSLILESASTNQTSMYLCASSLHRDRGIGNQPQHFGDGTRLSIL.